The sequence of this T cell receptor (beta chain) was determined in a study of PD-L1 blockade in urothelial cancer. The CDR3 is made up of 16 amino acids. Germline loops: CDR1 KGHSH, CDR2 LQKENI. Trimming cost V 3 bases and J 6 bases; bases outside gene matches: 11. TCRdb's copy holds only in-frame clones and misses some; the assay was immunoSEQ multiplex PCR. The sample lists tens of thousands of clones; roughly 82% were seen once. Sequenced material: PBMCs, taken around atezolizumab (anti-PD-L1) treatment. The clonotype comes from an older man with urothelial cancer. The V gene is TRBV18, the J gene TRBJ1-2; 9 bases are a match to TRBD1. Here the CDR3 DNA reads TGTGCCAGCTCACCGAAGGACAGGGGCGGTGTTGATGGCTACACCTTC. Translating it yields CASSPKDRGGVDGYTF.